These T cell receptor beta chains were read from a single sample in a study of cytomegalovirus exposure and HLA in healthy donors. This table comes from immunoSEQ multiplex PCR, and its TCRdb copy is limited to in-frame clones, with some not included. The table lists some 140,000 clones, 80% to 90% of them singletons. Sample: PBMCs. The origin of the receptors is a woman aged 30 to 39 in good health and CMV-seropositive. Each CDR3 is given with its conserved first and last residue. The order of the fields is D gene, CDR3 length, clone size, J gene, V gene, CDR3 protein, CDR3 DNA. The D gene is left open where the match is weak. Clone size is shown for a subset of rows, as once, few, many or a class of expanded clone.

TRBD1 14 - TRBJ1-3 TRBV6-1 CATGRDSSGNTIYF TGTGCCACTGGTAGGGACAGCTCTGGAAACACCATATATTTT
- 12 - TRBJ2-3 TRBV5-1 CASSLTTDTQYF TGCGCCAGCAGCTTAACAACAGATACGCAGTATTTT
TRBD1 15 - TRBJ1-2 TRBV4-1 CASSQDRGLLSGYTF TGCGCCAGCAGCCAAGACAGGGGGCTCCTATCGGGCTACACCTTC
TRBD1 15 - TRBJ1-5 TRBV6-1 CASSDSGGSNQPQHF TGTGCCAGCAGTGACTCAGGGGGGAGCAATCAGCCCCAGCATTTT
TRBD1 16 - TRBJ2-3 TRBV9 CASSSLLGTGGDTQYF TGTGCCAGCAGCTCTCTCCTCGGGACAGGGGGCGATACGCAGTATTTT
TRBD1 14 - TRBJ1-2 TRBV28 CASRRLRGRLGYTF TGTGCCAGCAGGCGCCTCAGGGGGCGCCTTGGCTACACCTTC
- 15 - TRBJ2-3 TRBV15 CATSHTRTSTDTQYF TGTGCCACCAGCCATACGAGGACTAGCACAGATACGCAGTATTTT
- 14 - TRBJ2-2 TRBV5-1 CASSHGTLTGELFF TGCGCCAGCAGCCACGGGACACTGACCGGGGAGCTGTTTTTT
TRBD1 15 - TRBJ2-3 TRBV19 CASRTGDRGTDTQYF TGTGCCAGCAGGACAGGGGATCGCGGCACAGATACGCAGTATTTT
TRBD1 14 - TRBJ2-7 TRBV28 CASIAGTESYEQYF TGTGCCAGCATCGCCGGGACAGAGTCGTACGAGCAGTACTTC
TRBD1 13 - TRBJ2-7 TRBV6-6 CASGQGHSYEQYF TGTGCCAGTGGACAGGGCCACTCCTACGAGCAGTACTTC
- 17 - TRBJ1-2 TRBV4-1 CASRANLRGGDMYGYTF TGCGCCAGCAGGGCTAACCTCCGGGGGGGCGACATGTATGGCTACACCTTC
- 14 - TRBJ2-1 TRBV19 CASSIPPKGNEQFF TGTGCCAGTAGTATCCCCCCTAAGGGGAATGAGCAGTTCTTC
TRBD1 15 - TRBJ1-1 TRBV27 CASSLDRGGHTEAFF TGTGCCAGCAGTTTAGACAGGGGCGGGCACACTGAAGCTTTCTTT
- 16 - TRBJ2-1 TRBV7-6 CASSQGGRGRDHEQFF TGTGCCAGCAGTCAAGGGGGTCGAGGGAGGGATCATGAGCAGTTCTTC
- 15 - TRBJ2-1 TRBV6-5 CASSYGIPPSNEQFF TGTGCCAGCAGTTACGGTATCCCTCCGAGCAATGAGCAGTTCTTC
TRBD1 15 - TRBJ1-1 TRBV10-3 CAISEGTGTDTEAFF TGTGCCATCAGTGAGGGGACAGGTACGGACACTGAAGCTTTCTTT
- 14 - TRBJ1-4 TRBV18 CASSPGGEREKLFF TGTGCCAGCTCACCAGGCGGGGAACGCGAAAAACTGTTTTTT
TRBD1 14 - TRBJ1-2 TRBV6-5 CASSRRQGNYGYTF TGTGCCAGCAGCCGCAGACAGGGTAACTATGGCTACACCTTC
TRBD1 13 - TRBJ1-2 TRBV28 CASSLDRVGGYTF TGTGCCAGCAGTTTGGACAGGGTTGGAGGCTACACCTTC
- 16 once TRBJ2-2 TRBV2 CASSEELVGNTGELFF TGTGCCAGCAGTGAAGAACTAGTGGGGAACACCGGGGAGCTGTTTTTT
- 14 - TRBJ1-5 TRBV5-1 CASSFGQNGQPQHF TGCGCCAGCAGCTTCGGACAGAACGGCCAGCCCCAGCATTTT
- 14 - TRBJ2-7 TRBV28 CASSLAASRSEQYF TGTGCCAGCAGTTTGGCGGCTAGCCGAAGCGAGCAGTACTTC
TRBD1 13 - TRBJ2-4 TRBV13 CASRGQGKNIQYF TGTGCCAGCAGGGGACAGGGGAAAAACATTCAGTACTTC
- 14 - TRBJ2-1 TRBV9 CASSVDRMPNEQFF TGTGCCAGCAGCGTCGACAGAATGCCCAATGAGCAGTTCTTC
- 19 - TRBJ2-6 TRBV7-6 CASSLVRGANPSGANVLTF TGTGCCAGCAGCTTAGTTCGCGGGGCGAATCCCTCTGGGGCCAACGTCCTGACTTTC
- 14 - TRBJ1-2 TRBV18 CASSPSAGGNGYTF TGTGCCAGCTCGCCTAGCGCGGGGGGAAATGGCTACACCTTC
TRBD1 15 - TRBJ1-1 TRBV2 CASSEGAGGWTEAFF TGTGCCAGCAGTGAGGGGGCAGGGGGCTGGACTGAAGCTTTCTTT
TRBD1 16 - TRBJ1-3 TRBV11-3 CASSLGGTGSGNTIYF TGTGCCAGCAGCTTAGGAGGGACAGGCTCTGGAAACACCATATATTTT
- 13 - TRBJ1-2 TRBV27 CASSSLGARGYTF TGTGCCAGCAGCTCTCTAGGGGCGCGTGGCTACACCTTC
- 17 few TRBJ1-2 TRBV4-2 CASSQSDWSNLQYGYTF TGTGCCAGCAGCCAATCGGATTGGAGCAATTTGCAATATGGCTACACCTTC
- 14 - TRBJ1-1 TRBV7-9 CASSPFLGGTEAFF TGTGCCAGCAGCCCCTTCTTAGGGGGCACTGAAGCTTTCTTT
TRBD1 15 - TRBJ1-4 TRBV6-1 CASRDWDREDEKLFF TGTGCCAGCAGGGATTGGGACAGGGAAGACGAAAAACTGTTTTTT
- 15 - TRBJ2-2 TRBV19 CASSIIQGSTGELFF TGTGCCAGTAGTATAATTCAGGGAAGTACCGGGGAGCTGTTTTTT
TRBD2 18 - TRBJ2-1 TRBV7-3 CASSLGLAGASIYNEQFF TGTGCCAGCAGCTTAGGACTAGCGGGAGCAAGTATCTACAATGAGCAGTTCTTC
TRBD2 14 - TRBJ2-7 TRBV28 CASGGTSGSYEQYF TGTGCCAGCGGAGGGACTAGCGGCTCCTACGAGCAGTACTTC
- 13 - TRBJ2-7 TRBV13 CASSLGGGYEQYF TGTGCCAGCAGCTTAGGCGGGGGCTACGAGCAGTACTTC
TRBD2 16 - TRBJ2-1 TRBV2 CASSEAPAGVTNEQFF TGTGCCAGCAGTGAAGCCCCAGCGGGAGTTACCAATGAGCAGTTCTTC
TRBD1 12 - TRBJ1-2 TRBV29-1 CSGLDRGSGYTF TGCAGCGGGCTGGACAGGGGTTCTGGCTACACCTTC
- 14 - TRBJ2-3 TRBV2 CASGGRTATDTQYF TGTGCCAGCGGGGGGAGAACAGCCACAGATACGCAGTATTTT
TRBD1 20 - TRBJ1-2 TRBV28 CASSFLDRGSLVEANYGYTF TGTGCCAGCAGTTTTTTGGACAGGGGGTCTTTGGTGGAAGCTAACTATGGCTACACCTTC
TRBD2 17 few TRBJ2-7 TRBV28 CASSLFWSGGDSYEQYF TGTGCCAGCAGTTTATTTTGGAGCGGGGGGGACTCCTACGAGCAGTACTTC
- 14 - TRBJ1-6 TRBV19 CASSWSSYNSPLHF TGTGCCAGTAGTTGGAGCTCCTATAATTCACCCCTCCACTTT
TRBD1 16 - TRBJ2-7 TRBV5-4 CASSLGGTGRTYEQYF TGTGCCAGCAGCTTGGGGGGGACAGGGAGGACCTACGAGCAGTACTTC
- 18 - TRBJ1-3 TRBV5-5 CASSLGSYVRLSGNTIYF TGTGCCAGCAGCTTGGGCTCCTACGTGCGCCTCTCTGGAAACACCATATATTTT
TRBD2 16 - TRBJ2-3 TRBV6-5 CASSYWAGARTDTQYF TGTGCCAGCAGTTACTGGGCGGGAGCCCGCACAGATACGCAGTATTTT
TRBD2 19 few TRBJ2-1 TRBV11-2 CASSRGGLAGQSSYNEQFF TGTGCCAGCAGCCGCGGGGGACTAGCGGGACAAAGCTCCTACAATGAGCAGTTCTTC